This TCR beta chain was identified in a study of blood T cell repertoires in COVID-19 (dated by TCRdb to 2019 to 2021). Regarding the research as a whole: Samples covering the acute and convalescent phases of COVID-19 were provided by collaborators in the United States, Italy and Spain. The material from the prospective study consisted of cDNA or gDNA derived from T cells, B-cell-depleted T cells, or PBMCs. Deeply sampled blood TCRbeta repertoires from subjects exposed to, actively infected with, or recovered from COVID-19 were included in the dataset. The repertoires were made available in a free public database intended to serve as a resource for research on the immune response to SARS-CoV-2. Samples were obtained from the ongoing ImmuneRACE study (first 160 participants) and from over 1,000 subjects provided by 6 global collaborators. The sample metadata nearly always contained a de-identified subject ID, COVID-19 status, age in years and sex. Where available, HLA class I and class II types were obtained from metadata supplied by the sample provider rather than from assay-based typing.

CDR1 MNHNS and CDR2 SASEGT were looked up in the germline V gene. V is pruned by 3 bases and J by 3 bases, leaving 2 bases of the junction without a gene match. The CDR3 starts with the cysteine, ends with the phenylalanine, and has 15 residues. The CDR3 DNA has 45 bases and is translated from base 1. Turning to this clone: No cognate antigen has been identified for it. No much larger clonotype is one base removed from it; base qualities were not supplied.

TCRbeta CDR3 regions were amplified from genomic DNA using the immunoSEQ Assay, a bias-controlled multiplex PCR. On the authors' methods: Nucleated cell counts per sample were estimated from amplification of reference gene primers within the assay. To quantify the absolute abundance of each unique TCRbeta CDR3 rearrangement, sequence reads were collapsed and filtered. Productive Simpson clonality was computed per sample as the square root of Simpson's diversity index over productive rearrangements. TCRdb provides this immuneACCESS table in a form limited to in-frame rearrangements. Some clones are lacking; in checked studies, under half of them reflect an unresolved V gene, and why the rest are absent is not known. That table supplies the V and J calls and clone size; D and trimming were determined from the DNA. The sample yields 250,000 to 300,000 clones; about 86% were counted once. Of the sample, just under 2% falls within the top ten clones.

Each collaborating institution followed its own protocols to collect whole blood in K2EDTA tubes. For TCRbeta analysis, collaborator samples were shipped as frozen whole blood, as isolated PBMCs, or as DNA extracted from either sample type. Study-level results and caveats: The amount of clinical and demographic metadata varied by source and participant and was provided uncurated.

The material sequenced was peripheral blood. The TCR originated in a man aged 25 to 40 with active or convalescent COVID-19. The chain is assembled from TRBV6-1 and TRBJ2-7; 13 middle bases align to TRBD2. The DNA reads TGTGCCAGCAGTGAGGGACTAGCGGGGAACTACGAGCAGTACTTC. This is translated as CASSEGLAGNYEQYF.